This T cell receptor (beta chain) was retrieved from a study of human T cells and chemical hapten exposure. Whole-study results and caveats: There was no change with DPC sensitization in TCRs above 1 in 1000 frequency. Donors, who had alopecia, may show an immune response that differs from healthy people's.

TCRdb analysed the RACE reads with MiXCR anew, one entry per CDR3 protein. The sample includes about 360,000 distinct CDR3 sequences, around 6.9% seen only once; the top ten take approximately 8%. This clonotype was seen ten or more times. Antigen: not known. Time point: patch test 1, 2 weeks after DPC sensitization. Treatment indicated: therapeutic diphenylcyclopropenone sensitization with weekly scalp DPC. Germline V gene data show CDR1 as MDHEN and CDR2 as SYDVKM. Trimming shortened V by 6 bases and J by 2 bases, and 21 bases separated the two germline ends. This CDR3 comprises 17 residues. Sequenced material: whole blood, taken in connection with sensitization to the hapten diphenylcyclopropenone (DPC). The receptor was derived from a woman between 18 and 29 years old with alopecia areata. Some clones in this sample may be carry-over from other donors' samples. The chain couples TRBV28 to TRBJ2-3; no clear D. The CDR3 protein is CASSPLATARPTDTQYF. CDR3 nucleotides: TGTGCCAGCAGCCCCCTCGCAACGGCGCGGCCCACAGATACGCAGTATTTT.